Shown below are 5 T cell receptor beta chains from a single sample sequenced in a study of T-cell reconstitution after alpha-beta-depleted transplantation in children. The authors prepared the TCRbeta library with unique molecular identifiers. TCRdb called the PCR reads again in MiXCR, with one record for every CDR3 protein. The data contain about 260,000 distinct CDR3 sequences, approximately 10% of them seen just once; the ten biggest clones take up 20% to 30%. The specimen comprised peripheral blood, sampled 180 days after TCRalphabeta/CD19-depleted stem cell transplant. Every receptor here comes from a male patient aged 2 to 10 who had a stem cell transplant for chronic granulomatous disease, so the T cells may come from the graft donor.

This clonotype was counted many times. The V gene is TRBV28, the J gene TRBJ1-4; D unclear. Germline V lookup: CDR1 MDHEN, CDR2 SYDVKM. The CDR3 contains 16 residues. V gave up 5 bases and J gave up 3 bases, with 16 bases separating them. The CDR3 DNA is TGTGCCAGCAGTCCTGGATGGGATTGGGCTAATGAAAAACTGTTTTTT. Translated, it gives CASSPGWDWANEKLFF. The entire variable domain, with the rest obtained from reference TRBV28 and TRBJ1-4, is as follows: DVKVTQSSRYLVKRTGEKVFLECVQDMDHENMFWYRQDPGLGLRLIYFSYDVKMKEKGDIPEGYSVSREKKERFSLILESASTNQTSMYLCASSPGWDWANEKLFFGSGTQLSVL.

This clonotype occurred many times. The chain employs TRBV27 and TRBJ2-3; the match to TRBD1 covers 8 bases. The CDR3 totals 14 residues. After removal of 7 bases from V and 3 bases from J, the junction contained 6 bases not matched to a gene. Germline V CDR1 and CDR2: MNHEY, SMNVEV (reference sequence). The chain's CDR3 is CASTRTGLTDTQYF. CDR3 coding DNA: TGTGCCAGCACCAGGACAGGGCTGACAGATACGCAGTATTTT.

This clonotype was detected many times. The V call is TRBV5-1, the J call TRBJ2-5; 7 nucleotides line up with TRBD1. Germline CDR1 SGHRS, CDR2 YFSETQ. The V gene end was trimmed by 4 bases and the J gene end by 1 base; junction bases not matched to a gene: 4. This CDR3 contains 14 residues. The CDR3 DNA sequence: TGCGCCAGCAGCGCAGACAGGGTCCAAGAGACCCAGTACTTC. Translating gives CASSADRVQETQYF.

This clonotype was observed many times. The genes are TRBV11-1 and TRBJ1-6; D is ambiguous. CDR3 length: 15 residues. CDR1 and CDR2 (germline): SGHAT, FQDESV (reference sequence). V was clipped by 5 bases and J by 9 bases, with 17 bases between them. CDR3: CASSPGLRAGSPLHF. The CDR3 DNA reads TGTGCCAGCAGCCCGGGATTAAGAGCAGGTTCACCCCTCCACTTT.

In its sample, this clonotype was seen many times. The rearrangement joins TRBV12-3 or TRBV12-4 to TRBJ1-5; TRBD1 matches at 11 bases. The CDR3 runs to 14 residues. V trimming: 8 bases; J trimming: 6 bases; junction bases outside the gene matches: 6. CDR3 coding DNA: TGTGCCAGCCGTGGACAGGGGGCTCTTCAGCCCCAGCATTTT. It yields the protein CASRGQGALQPQHF.